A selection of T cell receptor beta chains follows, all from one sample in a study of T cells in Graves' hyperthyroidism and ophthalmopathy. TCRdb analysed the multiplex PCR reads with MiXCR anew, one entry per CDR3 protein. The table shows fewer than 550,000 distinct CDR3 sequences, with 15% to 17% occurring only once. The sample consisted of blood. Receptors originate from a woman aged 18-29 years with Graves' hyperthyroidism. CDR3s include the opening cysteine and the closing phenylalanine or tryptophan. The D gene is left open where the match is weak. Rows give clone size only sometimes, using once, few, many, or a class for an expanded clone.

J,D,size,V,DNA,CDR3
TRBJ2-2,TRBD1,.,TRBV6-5,TGTGCCAGCAGTTTACAGGGGGTGGGCGGGGAGCTGTTTTTT,CASSLQGVGGELFF
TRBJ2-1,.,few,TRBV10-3,TGTGCCATCAGCCCCGGACCCTACAATGAGCAGTTCTTC,CAISPGPYNEQFF
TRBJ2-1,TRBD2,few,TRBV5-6,TGTGCCAGCAGCTTGGTGCTAGCGGGCAATGAGCAGTTCTTC,CASSLVLAGNEQFF
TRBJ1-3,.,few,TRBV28,TGTGCCAGCAGTGAAGACGGGAGAGGGACCATATATTTT,CASSEDGRGTIYF
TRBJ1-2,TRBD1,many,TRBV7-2,TGTGCCAGCAGCTTAGGGGGGACAGGGGGCGCGAATGGCTACACCTTC,CASSLGGTGGANGYTF
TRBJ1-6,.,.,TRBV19,TGTGCCAGTAGTATCGGGAGGGTCGATAATTCACCCCTCCACTTT,CASSIGRVDNSPLHF
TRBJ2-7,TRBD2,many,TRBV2,TGTGCCAGCAGTGGCGGACTAGCTTACTCCTACGAGCAGTACTTC,CASSGGLAYSYEQYF
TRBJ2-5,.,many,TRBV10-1,TGCGCCAGCAGTGACCGGGACCCCTGGGCGACCCAGTACTTC,CASSDRDPWATQYF
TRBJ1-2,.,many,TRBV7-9,TGTGCCAGCAGCTTAGCTCCTCCTAAGGAAGGCTACACCTTC,CASSLAPPKEGYTF
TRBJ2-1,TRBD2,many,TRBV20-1,TGCAGTGCCCCGGGCCGGGAGCGGGGCGGGAATGAGCAGTTCTTC,CSAPGRERGGNEQFF
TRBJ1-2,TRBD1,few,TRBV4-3,TGCGCCAGCAGCCTCAACAGGGGGACCAACTATGGCTACACCTTC,CASSLNRGTNYGYTF
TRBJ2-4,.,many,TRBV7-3,TGTGCCAGCAGTCTAGCCGGGGAAGGGATTCAGTACTTC,CASSLAGEGIQYF
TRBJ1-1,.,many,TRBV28,TGTGCCAGCAGTTTCGGTTACACTGAAGCTTTCTTT,CASSFGYTEAFF
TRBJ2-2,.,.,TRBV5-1,TGCGCCAGCAGCTTTTCGACTTACGACGGGGAGCTGTTTTTT,CASSFSTYDGELFF
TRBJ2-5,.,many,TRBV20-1,TGCAGTGCTAGGGGGAAGGGGCTAAAGACCCAGTACTTC,CSARGKGLKTQYF
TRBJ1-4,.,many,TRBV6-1,TGTGCCAGCAGTGAATGGGCGGGTAATGAAAAACTGTTTTTT,CASSEWAGNEKLFF
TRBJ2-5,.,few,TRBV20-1,TGCAGTCCACAGGGAACCCGACCCGAAGAGACCCAGTACTTC,CSPQGTRPEETQYF
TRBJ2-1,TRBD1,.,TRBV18,TGTGCCAGCTCGCCAGATTCCGGGACAGGCAATTTCAATGAGCAGTTCTTC,CASSPDSGTGNFNEQFF
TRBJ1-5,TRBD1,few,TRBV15,TGTGCCACCAGCAGAGAGGGACAGGGTAAAGGCAATCAGCCCCAGCATTTT,CATSREGQGKGNQPQHF
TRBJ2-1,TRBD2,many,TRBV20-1,TGCAGTGCTGTAGCGGGAGAATCCTACAATGAGCAGTTCTTC,CSAVAGESYNEQFF
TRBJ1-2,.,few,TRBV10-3,TGTGCCATCAGTGTGATAGGGTTCGGGGATGGCTACACCTTC,CAISVIGFGDGYTF
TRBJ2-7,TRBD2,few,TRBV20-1,TGCAGTGCCGAACGGGGGGAGAGTATCGACGAGCAGTACTTC,CSAERGESIDEQYF
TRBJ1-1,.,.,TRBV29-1,TGCAGCGTTGAAATGGACTGGGACACTGAAGCTTTCTTT,CSVEMDWDTEAFF
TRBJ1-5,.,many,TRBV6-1,TGTGCCAGCAGTCCAGGGTTTTGGGATCAGCCCCAGCATTTT,CASSPGFWDQPQHF
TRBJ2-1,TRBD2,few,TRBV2,TGTGCCAGCAGCTTAGCGGGAGGGCCCATGAATGAGCAGTTCTTC,CASSLAGGPMNEQFF
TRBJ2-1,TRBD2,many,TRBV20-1,TGCAGTGCCATCGTTAGCGGGAGGACCCACAATGAGCAGTTCTTC,CSAIVSGRTHNEQFF
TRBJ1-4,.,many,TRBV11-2,TGTGCCAGCAGCCCCCTCCAGGGAAAGGGACCAACTAATGAAAAACTGTTTTTT,CASSPLQGKGPTNEKLFF
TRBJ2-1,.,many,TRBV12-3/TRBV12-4,TGTGCCACCTTTGGGCCTCGCGGCAATGAGCAGTTCTTC,CATFGPRGNEQFF
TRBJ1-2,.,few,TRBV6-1,TGTGCCAGCAGTGGACGCTTCGGCCTCTATGGCTACACCTTC,CASSGRFGLYGYTF
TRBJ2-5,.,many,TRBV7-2,TGTGCCAGCAGCTTAGGGCCGGGGACCCAAGAGACCCAGTACTTC,CASSLGPGTQETQYF
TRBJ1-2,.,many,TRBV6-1,TGTGCCAGCAGTGAGGGGCCAGGCTATGGCTACACCTTC,CASSEGPGYGYTF
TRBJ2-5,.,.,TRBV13,TGTGCCAGCAGCTTAGGGCTCGGAGGGACCCAGTACTTC,CASSLGLGGTQYF
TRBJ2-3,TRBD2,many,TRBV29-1,TGCAGCTCCGGCCCGAGCGGGGGTGGCACAGATACGCAGTATTTT,CSSGPSGGGTDTQYF
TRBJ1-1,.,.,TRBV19,TGTGCCAGTAGTATGGCGATGCCGGCTGAAGCTTTCTTT,CASSMAMPAEAFF
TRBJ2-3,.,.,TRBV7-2,TGTGCCAGCAGCCAACAGGTCAGCACAGATACGCAGTATTTT,CASSQQVSTDTQYF
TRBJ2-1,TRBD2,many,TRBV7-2,TGTGCCAGCAGCTCTAGACTAGCGGGGGGCAACAATGAGCAGTTCTTC,CASSSRLAGGNNEQFF
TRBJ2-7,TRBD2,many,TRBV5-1,TGCGCCAGCAGCTCTTCAAACTTAGCGGGAGGGACCTACGAGCAGTACTTC,CASSSSNLAGGTYEQYF
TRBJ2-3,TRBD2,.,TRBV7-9,TGTGCCAGCAGCTTACCTGCGGGGGAAGCAGATACGCAGTATTTT,CASSLPAGEADTQYF
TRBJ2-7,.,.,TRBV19,TGTGCCAGTACTTCCAGGTACTCCTACGAGCAGTACTTC,CASTSRYSYEQYF
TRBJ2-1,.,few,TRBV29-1,TGCAGCGTTGACGGCTTACTAGGGGGGAATGAGCAGTTCTTC,CSVDGLLGGNEQFF
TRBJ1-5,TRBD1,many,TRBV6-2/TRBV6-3,TGTGCCAGCAGTCATGGTTTGGGACAGGGTTCCAATCAGCCCCAGCATTTT,CASSHGLGQGSNQPQHF
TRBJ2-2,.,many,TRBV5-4,TGTGCCAGCAGCACCATGGGAACCACCGGGGAGCTGTTTTTT,CASSTMGTTGELFF
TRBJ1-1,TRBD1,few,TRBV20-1,TGCAGGCCTACAGGGGGCGCAATGGGGACTGAAGCTTTCTTT,CRPTGGAMGTEAFF
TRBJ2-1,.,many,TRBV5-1,TGCGCCAGCAGCTTAACAACAGAATACAATGAGCAGTTCTTC,CASSLTTEYNEQFF
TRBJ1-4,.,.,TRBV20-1,TGCAGTGCTTCGGACGGAGTTTCATCAACTAATGAAAAACTGTTTTTT,CSASDGVSSTNEKLFF
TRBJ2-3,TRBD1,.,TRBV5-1,TGCGCCAGCGCCCACAGGGGCGGCACAGATACGCAGTATTTT,CASAHRGGTDTQYF
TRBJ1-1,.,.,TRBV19,TGTGCCAGTAGTATCGGGGTAGGAGGTGAAGCTTTCTTT,CASSIGVGGEAFF
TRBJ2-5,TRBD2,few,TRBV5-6,TGTGCCAGCAGCCCCCTAGCGGGAGAGACCCAGTACTTC,CASSPLAGETQYF
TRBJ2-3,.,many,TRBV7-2,TGTGCCAGCAGCGTTACAGGGACTTTTAGCACAGATACGCAGTATTTT,CASSVTGTFSTDTQYF
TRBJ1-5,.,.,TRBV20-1,TGCAGTGCTAGAAAGATGGGAGATCAGCCCCAGCATTTT,CSARKMGDQPQHF